This TCR beta chain was sequenced in a study of OX40 agonist ivuxolimab in advanced cancers. On the study more broadly: Given to patients was ivuxolimab, an agonistic anti-OX40 (CD134) antibody.

TCRdb keeps only in-frame clones here, not all; method: immunoSEQ multiplex PCR. Among some 37,000 clones listed, 80% to 85% were seen once. Regarding this clone: As yet, its antigen is unknown.

Study conclusions and caveats: Low clonal expansion, among the lowest seen, marked partial responders at 0.1-3.0 mg/kg. On average, CD8+ T cells had more expanded clones than CD4+.

Germline V gives CDR1 GTSNPN, CDR2 SVGIG (reference sequence). CDR3 size: 10 residues. V was pared by 5 bases and J by 8 bases, with 9 bases between. The sequences come from CD4+ or CD8+ T cells sorted from blood, collected in a trial of the OX40 agonist ivuxolimab. The clonotype comes from an adult with an advanced solid tumor such as melanoma, head and neck, liver or kidney cancer. The chain has TRBV30 and TRBJ1-2, with unresolved D. CDR3 sequence: CAWAAEGYTF. CDR3 coding DNA: TGTGCCTGGGCCGCAGAAGGCTACACCTTC.